This T cell receptor beta chain was recorded in a study of shared clonotypes between healthy human individuals. Broader study findings: Larger estimated richness was generally seen in naive subsets than in memory subsets.

V lost 5 bases to trimming and J lost 6 bases; unmatched junction nucleotides: 9. This CDR3 is 16 amino acids long. Germline CDR1 reads MDHEN; CDR2 reads SYDVKM. Authors' processing steps: Filtering of immunoSEQ junctional sequences could not match full-length read filtering. Profiled with immunoSEQ multiplex PCR; TCRdb holds only in-frame clones, not every one. That table is the source of V, J and clone size, and D and trimming were worked out from the DNA. Here the sample spans about 2.1 million clones, just under 95% being singletons. With regard to this clone: Its antigen is not identified.

CD45RO-negative, CCR7-positively selected cells formed the naive CD8 fraction, excluding terminally differentiated effector memory CD45RA+ cells. The rearrangement uses TRBV28 and TRBJ2-7; 14 bases match TRBD2. This TCR was sampled from a man between 18 and 29 years old in good health. Some clones in this sample may be carry-over from other donors' samples. Sequencing was done on a sample of naive CD8+ T cells from PBMCs. The CDR3 reads CASSQGLAGESGEQYF. CDR3 nucleotide sequence: TGTGCCAGCAGTCAGGGACTAGCGGGAGAGTCGGGCGAGCAGTACTTC.